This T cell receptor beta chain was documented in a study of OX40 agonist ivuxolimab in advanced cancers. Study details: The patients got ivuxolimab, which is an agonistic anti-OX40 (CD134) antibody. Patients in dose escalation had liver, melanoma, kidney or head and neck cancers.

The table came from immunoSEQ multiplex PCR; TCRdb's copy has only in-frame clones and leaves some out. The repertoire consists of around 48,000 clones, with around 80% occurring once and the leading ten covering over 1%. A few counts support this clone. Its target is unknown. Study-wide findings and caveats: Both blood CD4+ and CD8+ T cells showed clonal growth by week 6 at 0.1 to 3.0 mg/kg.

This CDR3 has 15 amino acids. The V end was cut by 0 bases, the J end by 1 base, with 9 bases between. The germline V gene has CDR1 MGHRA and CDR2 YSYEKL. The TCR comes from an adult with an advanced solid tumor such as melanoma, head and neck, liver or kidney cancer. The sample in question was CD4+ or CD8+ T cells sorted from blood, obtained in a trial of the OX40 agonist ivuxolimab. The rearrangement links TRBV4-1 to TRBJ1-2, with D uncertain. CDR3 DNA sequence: TGCGCCAGCAGCCAAGATGAGGAGCGTAACTATGGCTACACCTTC. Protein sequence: CASSQDEERNYGYTF.